The 25 T cell receptor beta chains given below trace back to one sample, sequenced in a study of T cell responses to AZD1222 COVID-19 vaccine. TCRdb's table, derived via immunoSEQ multiplex PCR, lists solely in-frame clones and lacks some. In the table there are about 150,000 clones, over 90% of which are singletons. Here the sequenced sample was peripheral blood, taken on day 0 of AZD1222 vaccination. The receptors come from an adult in good health.

V usage is TRBV12-2 and J usage is TRBJ1-5. TRBV12-2 is assigned pseudogene status. The CDR3 extends over 15 amino acids. The CDR3 region is CASRQLGGNNQPQHF. The CDR3 nucleotides are TGTGCAAGTCGCCAATTGGGGGGAAACAATCAGCCCCAGCATTTT.

This clone occurred once. The rearrangement joins TRBV3-1 (or the pseudogene TRBV3-2) to TRBJ2-3; unclear D gene. CDR1 LGHDT and CDR2 YNNKEL come from the germline V gene (reference sequence). The CDR3 covers 12 residues. Between the trimmed V and J ends, which lost 6 bases and 2 bases, there was a span of 6 bases. This CDR3 reads CASSTYTDTQYF. In DNA form, the CDR3 reads TGTGCCAGCAGTACGTACACAGATACGCAGTATTTT.

This chain joins TRBV5-1 and TRBJ2-1; 14 bases fit TRBD2. Germline V gene lookup returns CDR1 SGHRS and CDR2 YFSETQ. CDR3 length: 15 residues. J was trimmed by 8 bases and V by 4 bases; bases with no gene match: 5. CDR3 in amino acids: CASSQGLAGVDEQFF. DNA of the CDR3: TGCGCCAGCAGCCAGGGACTAGCGGGAGTCGATGAGCAGTTCTTC.

The chain employs TRBV6-6 and TRBJ1-4, with no clear D. Deletions cut 2 bases from V and 0 bases from J, with 7 bases between. The germline V gene has CDR1 MNHNY and CDR2 SVGAGI (reference sequence). This CDR3 region has 15 residues. DNA for the CDR3: TGTGCCAGCAGTTACCTGGGAGCAACTAATGAAAAACTGTTTTTT. This translates into CASSYLGATNEKLFF.

This clone was detected only a few times. The rearrangement uses TRBV18 and TRBJ1-4; TRBD1 might be the D (5 bases). In germline, CDR1 is KGHSH, CDR2 LQKENI. The CDR3 is 15 amino acids. The V gene lost 5 bases and the J gene lost 2 bases, with 12 bases spanning the gap. CDR3: CASSAGFSTNEKLFF. In DNA form, the CDR3 reads TGTGCCAGCTCAGCAGGGTTCTCGACTAATGAAAAACTGTTTTTT. Supplemented by reference TRBV18 and TRBJ1-4, the full variable domain reads NAGVMQNPRHLVRRRGQEARLRCSPMKGHSHVYWYRQLPEEGLKFMVYLQKENIIDESGMPKERFSAEFPKEGPSILRIQQVVRGDSAAYFCASSAGFSTNEKLFFGSGTQLSVL.

CDR3 sequence (DNA): TGTGCCAGCAGCCCGAGGGCGGGGGCTGATTCACCCCTCCACTTT. This translates into CASSPRAGADSPLHF. The chain uses TRBV9 and TRBJ1-6, with TRBD1 as a possible D gene (6 bases). With 4 bases removed from V and 8 bases from J, the gap between germline ends came to 16 bases. Looked up from germline, CDR1 is SGDLS and CDR2 is YYNGEE. The CDR3 length is 15 residues.

J is TRBJ1-1 and V is TRBV19, with a possible D match to TRBD1 (5 bases). Trimming left V 1 base short and J 1 base short, with 7 bases between. CDR1 LNHDA and CDR2 SQIVND come from the germline V gene (reference sequence). CDR3 size: 14 residues. Here the CDR3 DNA reads TGTGCCAGTAGTATAGGTAGGGGGAACACTGAAGCTTTCTTT. Translating it yields CASSIGRGNTEAFF.

The V call is TRBV5-1, the J call TRBJ1-4; 12 nucleotides line up with TRBD1. The CDR3 consists of 14 residues. Germline CDR1 SGHRS, CDR2 YFSETQ. With 3 bases clipped from V and 8 bases from J, the junction kept 2 bases outside the gene matches. The CDR3 here is CASSWGTGGEKLFF. The DNA of the CDR3 is TGCGCCAGCAGCTGGGGGACAGGGGGCGAAAAACTGTTTTTT.

V is TRBV13 and J is TRBJ1-2; D gene uncertain. Per the germline V gene, CDR1 is PRHDT and CDR2 is FYEKMQ (reference sequence). Deletions cut 6 bases from V and 4 bases from J, with 12 bases between. This CDR3 is 13 amino acids long. The CDR3 DNA sequence: TGTGCCAGCAGTTCCCCGGAGGGCTATGGCTACACCTTC. Protein sequence: CASSSPEGYGYTF.

The CDR3 region has the DNA TGTGCCAGCAGCTTAGTCACGGGGGGCGCGACCGGGGAGCTGTTTTTT. Its translation: CASSLVTGGATGELFF. The chain links TRBV11-1 to TRBJ2-2, with a possible D match to TRBD2 (7 bases). The CDR3 runs to 16 residues. The germline gives CDR1 SGHAT, CDR2 FQDESV (reference sequence). V shed 1 base and J shed 5 bases, with 14 bases lying between them.

The chain links TRBV4-1 to TRBJ2-7; D is undetermined. Trimming stripped 1 base from V and 5 bases from J, with 6 bases between. The CDR3 totals 12 residues. The germline CDR1 and CDR2 sequences are MGHRA and YSYEKL. The CDR3 region has the DNA TGCGCCAGCAGCCAAGGTCCTAACGAGCAGTACTTC. This gives the protein CASSQGPNEQYF.

This clone was seen only once. The chain recombines TRBV18 with TRBJ2-1, with D possibly being TRBD1 (5 bases). The CDR3 has 18 amino acids. With 4 bases removed from V and 4 bases from J, the gap between germline ends came to 23 bases. Germline V gives CDR1 KGHSH, CDR2 LQKENI. CDR3 amino acids: CASSQQISGSLTYNEQFF. DNA of the CDR3: TGTGCCAGCTCACAACAAATTTCAGGGTCCCTAACGTACAATGAGCAGTTCTTC.

This clone is a singleton in its sample. The chain recombines TRBV4-1 with TRBJ2-1; maybe TRBD2 (5 bases). The V end was cut by 0 bases, the J end by 0 bases, with 15 bases between. Germline CDR1 MGHRA, CDR2 YSYEKL. The CDR3 has 18 amino acids. In DNA, the CDR3 is TGCGCCAGCAGCCAAGATCTTCAGCGGAAGAGCTCCTACAATGAGCAGTTCTTC. This encodes CASSQDLQRKSSYNEQFF.

CDR3 region: CASSRLPTSFEAFF. The CDR3, as DNA: TGTGCCAGCAGCCGCCTACCTACTTCCTTTGAAGCTTTCTTT. This chain uses TRBV7-8 with TRBJ1-1; no definite D call. Germline assignment: CDR1 SGHVS and CDR2 FQNEAQ. The CDR3 is 14 residues long. V was clipped by 5 bases and J by 7 bases, with 17 bases between them.

This clone showed up just once. The chain employs TRBV4-3 and TRBJ2-7; 9 bases match TRBD2. The CDR3 runs to 15 residues. V gave up 1 base and J gave up 2 bases; unmatched junction bases: 3. Germline-derived CDR1 and CDR2 are LGHNA and YSLEER. CDR3 nucleotide sequence: TGCGCCAGCAGCCAAGGGAGCGGGGGGACCTACGAGCAGTACTTC. It encodes CASSQGSGGTYEQYF.

CDR3: CASTGLRLTFF. The CDR3 DNA follows: TGTGCCAGCACGGGCCTACGGCTGACTTTCTTT. The genes are TRBV6-5 and TRBJ1-1; no firm D call. The CDR3 extends over 11 amino acids. Trimming shortened V by 7 bases and J by 12 bases, and 15 bases separated the two germline ends. From germline, CDR1 is MNHEY and CDR2 SVGAGI.

The genes are TRBV9 and TRBJ1-4; perhaps TRBD1 as D (5 bases). V lost 0 bases and J 8 bases, leaving 14 bases between the germline ends. Germline V gene sequence: CDR1 SGDLS, CDR2 YYNGEE. The CDR3 has 15 amino acids. Written as DNA, the CDR3 is TGTGCCAGCAGCGTAGGGTCTAGGGGAGAGGAAAAACTGTTTTTT. Its protein product is CASSVGSRGEEKLFF.

The V call is TRBV7-8, the J call TRBJ1-1; TRBD1 aligns across 9 bases. J gave up 3 bases and V 5 bases, and 7 bases lay outside the gene matches. This CDR3 comprises 15 residues. Germline CDR1 and CDR2: SGHVS and FQNEAQ. The CDR3 coding sequence is TGTGCCAGCAGCAACGGACAGGGGTGGGACACTGAAGCTTTCTTT. Protein product: CASSNGQGWDTEAFF.

The chain links TRBV4-1 to TRBJ2-4; TRBD1 matches at 9 bases. The V and J ends lost 3 bases and 8 bases, in that order; junction bases with no gene match: 5. In germline, CDR1 is MGHRA, CDR2 YSYEKL. CDR3 length equals 14 residues. CDR3 nucleotides: TGCGCCAGCAGCCACGGGACAGGGAGGGACATTCAGTACTTC. Translated: CASSHGTGRDIQYF.

V usage is TRBV7-9 and J usage is TRBJ1-3; D gene uncertain. In germline, CDR1 is SEHNR, CDR2 FQNEAQ (reference sequence). The CDR3 has 11 residues. The V and J ends lost 3 bases and 9 bases respectively, with 6 bases between them. The DNA of the CDR3 is TGTGCCAGCAGCTTTGAGGGCACCATATATTTT. It codes for CASSFEGTIYF.

The CDR3 is CASSVTEAFF. The CDR3 region has the DNA TGTGCCAGCAGCGTCACTGAAGCTTTCTTT. The chain uses TRBV6-5 and TRBJ1-1; unclear D gene. With 6 bases removed from V and 4 bases from J, the gap between germline ends came to 3 bases. Germline V gene data show CDR1 as MNHEY and CDR2 as SVGAGI. There are 10 residues in the CDR3.

This chain links TRBV19 with TRBJ2-7; D possibly corresponds to TRBD1 (6 bases). Looked up from germline, CDR1 is LNHDA and CDR2 is SQIVND (reference sequence). With 6 bases removed from V and 2 bases from J, the gap between germline ends came to 17 bases. CDR3 length: 15 amino acids. CDR3 in amino acids: CASSPHRVRAYEQYF. As DNA, the CDR3 is TGTGCCAGTAGCCCCCACAGGGTGCGGGCCTACGAGCAGTACTTC.

This sequence joins TRBV9 and TRBJ1-2, with 9 positions matching TRBD1. V shed 3 bases, J shed 6 bases, and the junction held 3 bases outside the gene matches. Germline V CDR1 and CDR2: SGDLS, YYNGEE. CDR3 size: 13 residues. The CDR3 coding sequence is TGTGCCAGCAGCGGGACAGGGGTTCATGGCTACACCTTC. Translated: CASSGTGVHGYTF. Full variable domain (remainder filled in from reference TRBV9 and TRBJ1-2): DSGVTQTPKHLITATGQRVTLRCSPRSGDLSVYWYQQSLDQGLQFLIQYYNGEERAKGNILERFSAQQFPDLHSELNLSSLELGDSALYFCASSGTGVHGYTFGSGTRLTVV.

The sample holds one count of this clone. This rearrangement joins TRBV2 to TRBJ1-2; no clear D. This CDR3 contains 15 residues. Deletions cut 5 bases from V and 4 bases from J, with 17 bases between. In germline, CDR1 is SNHLY, CDR2 FYNNEI. CDR3 sequence reads: CASSREDGPTYGYTF. The CDR3 nucleotides are TGTGCCAGCAGTCGAGAGGACGGCCCCACCTATGGCTACACCTTC.

V is TRBV6-1 and J is TRBJ2-3; D perhaps matches TRBD2 (6 bases). The CDR3 loop spans 14 amino acids. Trimming took 3 bases from V and 5 from J, leaving 12 bases between them. Germline lookup yields CDR1 MNHNS and CDR2 SASEGT. The chain's CDR3 is CASSDGTAEDTQYF. The CDR3 DNA follows: TGTGCCAGCAGTGACGGGACTGCCGAAGATACGCAGTATTTT.